A selection of T cell receptor beta chains follows, all from one sample in a study of blood T cell repertoires in COVID-19. The method was immunoSEQ multiplex PCR; TCRdb's version includes in-frame clones alone and lacks a portion of them. Here the sample spans about 170,000 clones, 70% to 90% being singletons. The specimen was peripheral blood. Source of these receptors: a woman older than 75 with COVID-19, enrolled during active disease. Each CDR3 is given with its conserved first and last residue. Each record gives: J gene, clone size, CDR3 length, D gene, V gene, CDR3 DNA, CDR3 protein. A D gene is named only where the DNA matches it firmly. Not all rows give a size; the values are once, few, many and, for expanded clones, a class.

>TRBJ2-2|once|15|-|TRBV5-4
TGTGCCAGCAGCTTAGGTAGCAGGGTGGCCGGGGAGCTGTTTTTT
CASSLGSRVAGELFF
>TRBJ1-5|many|12|-|TRBV15
TGTGCCACCAGCAGAGATCAGGGGCCCCAGCATTTT
CATSRDQGPQHF
>TRBJ2-7|few|15|-|TRBV4-1
TGCGCCAGCAGCCTCCTGAGGGGGGGCTCCTACGAGCAGTACTTC
CASSLLRGGSYEQYF
>TRBJ2-5|-|14|TRBD1|TRBV18
TGTGCCAGCTCACCCGACAGGGGGCAAGAGACCCAGTACTTC
CASSPDRGQETQYF
>TRBJ2-1|-|16|TRBD2|TRBV18
TGTGCCAGCTCACCCGGAGTAGCGGGGGTCTACAATGAGCAGTTCTTC
CASSPGVAGVYNEQFF
>TRBJ1-2|many|12|-|TRBV15
TGTGCCACGGAGGACGGGTTTTATGGCTACACCTTC
CATEDGFYGYTF
>TRBJ1-2|-|15|-|TRBV2
TGTGCCAGCATTCAGGGAGGGGTATCTAACTATGGCTACACCTTC
CASIQGGVSNYGYTF
>TRBJ1-6|-|16|-|TRBV7-8
TGTGCCAGCAGCTTAGGGGGGCCTACCTATAATTCACCCCTCCACTTT
CASSLGGPTYNSPLHF
>TRBJ1-2|-|13|TRBD1|TRBV6-5
TGTGCCAGCGGTCGGACAGGTTACTATGGCTACACCTTC
CASGRTGYYGYTF
>TRBJ2-3|-|14|TRBD2|TRBV28
TGTGCCAGCAACGACGGGAGGGCCGCAGATACGCAGTATTTT
CASNDGRAADTQYF
>TRBJ1-3|-|12|-|TRBV7-8
TGTGCCAGCTCTCTATCTGGAAACACCATATATTTT
CASSLSGNTIYF
>TRBJ1-5|-|17|TRBD1|TRBV2
TGTGCCAGCCGCCCGGACAGGAACGAGTATAGCAATCAGCCCCAGCATTTT
CASRPDRNEYSNQPQHF
>TRBJ2-7|-|20|TRBD2|TRBV5-1
TGCGCCAGCAGCCGAAAACCGGTAAGACTAGCGGGAGGAGACCGGAACGAGCAGTACTTC
CASSRKPVRLAGGDRNEQYF
>TRBJ1-6|-|15|-|TRBV6-2/TRBV6-3
TGTGCCAGCAGCCGTCGGACACCCGTTGATTCACCCCTCCACTTT
CASSRRTPVDSPLHF